The present T cell receptor (beta chain) was sequenced within a study of OX40 agonist ivuxolimab in advanced cancers. Study-level information: A mean age of about 59 years, range about 20 to 79, was recorded, and roughly 83% were male. A history of anti-PD-1, anti-PD-L1 or anti-CTLA-4 therapy was acceptable, and about 40% had some.

This clone was counted only a few times. The junction had 14 bases not matched to a gene; V was cut back by 1 base and J by 7 bases. Germline CDR1 and CDR2: LNHDA and SQIVND (reference sequence). The CDR3 spans 18 residues. Assay: immunoSEQ multiplex PCR; the TCRdb copy retains only in-frame clones and omits some. The repertoire holds tens of thousands of clones, with about three quarters as singletons. The sample was CD4+ or CD8+ T cells sorted from blood, taken in a trial of the OX40 agonist ivuxolimab. The receptor comes from an adult with an advanced solid tumor such as melanoma, head and neck, liver or kidney cancer. This chain joins TRBV19 and TRBJ2-1, with 9 bases identical to TRBD2. The chain's CDR3 is CASSIASGGSGRVNEQFF. CDR3 bases: TGTGCCAGTAGTATAGCTTCCGGCGGTAGCGGGAGAGTAAATGAGCAGTTCTTC.